This entry lists 17 T cell receptor beta chains sequenced from one sample in a study of shared clonotypes between healthy human individuals. Here immunoSEQ multiplex PCR was the method, and the copy in TCRdb shows in-frame clones only, minus some. The table records about 510,000 clones, about 96% of them present only once. Material: naive CD4+ T cells sorted from blood. Subset of the sample: CD45RA+ positively selected. Receptor source: a woman aged 25 to 39 in good health.

The chain couples TRBV2 to TRBJ1-5, with TRBD1 as a possible D gene (5 bases). Germline V gives CDR1 SNHLY, CDR2 FYNNEI. V was trimmed by 2 bases and J by 5 bases, leaving 10 bases between them. The CDR3 runs 14 residues. The CDR3 spells CASSENGGYQPQHF. The CDR3 region has the DNA TGTGCCAGCAGTGAAAACGGGGGATATCAGCCCCAGCATTTT.

This sequence joins TRBV23-1 and TRBJ2-6; D unclear. TRBV23-1 is known as an ORF, though its function is uncertain. V was cut by 7 bases and J by 1 base, with 29 bases left in between. This CDR3 is built from 21 residues. The CDR3 is CASIHPPWANIITSGANVLTF. The CDR3 nucleotides read TGCGCCAGCATTCACCCCCCGTGGGCGAATATAATCACGTCTGGGGCCAACGTCCTGACTTTC.

The chain uses TRBV14 and TRBJ2-7, with D uncertain. Germline values: CDR1 SGHDN, CDR2 FVKESK. The CDR3 runs to 12 residues. Trimming cost V 1 base and J 8 bases, with 9 bases left between them. The CDR3 reads CASSQGRAQQYF. For the CDR3, the DNA is TGTGCCAGCAGCCAAGGTAGGGCCCAGCAGTACTTC.

The gene calls are TRBV4-1 and TRBJ1-2; maybe TRBD1 (5 bases). The CDR3 length is 14 residues. The germline gives CDR1 MGHRA, CDR2 YSYEKL. Trimming removed 2 bases from V and 1 base from J, with 8 bases in between. The CDR3, as DNA: TGCGCCAGCAGCCAACCAGGGATTAACTATGGCTACACCTTC. Translating gives CASSQPGINYGYTF.

The chain combines TRBV5-6 with TRBJ2-5, with 7 bases that match TRBD2. The CDR3 has 15 residues. V trimming: 4 bases; J trimming: 3 bases; junction bases outside the gene matches: 9. The germline V gene has CDR1 SGHDT and CDR2 YYEEEE. CDR3 bases: TGTGCCAGCAGCCGGCCGGCGGGAGCGAAAGAGACCCAGTACTTC. The encoded protein is CASSRPAGAKETQYF.

The V and J genes are TRBV2 and TRBJ2-1, with 11 bases matching TRBD2. This CDR3 has 16 amino acids. Germline V gene data show CDR1 as SNHLY and CDR2 as FYNNEI. With V trimmed by 4 bases and J by 6 bases, 8 bases remained unmatched. CDR3 nucleotides: TGTGCCAGCAGTGGATACGGACTAGCGGGCTTCAATGAGCAGTTCTTC. Translated, it gives CASSGYGLAGFNEQFF.

The genes are TRBV4-1 and TRBJ2-2; D remains ambiguous. The length of the CDR3 is 15 residues. The germline gives CDR1 MGHRA, CDR2 YSYEKL. With 0 bases removed from V and 5 bases from J, the gap between germline ends came to 10 bases. CDR3: CASSQEQFRTGELFF. The CDR3 DNA is TGCGCCAGCAGCCAAGAACAGTTCAGGACCGGGGAGCTGTTTTTT.

CDR3 region: CASSTTRNEKLFF. The CDR3 DNA sequence: TGTGCCAGCAGCACGACACGGAATGAAAAACTGTTTTTT. This chain joins TRBV7-9 and TRBJ1-4, with no clear D. Germline CDR1 and CDR2: SEHNR and FQNEAQ (reference sequence). V dropped 5 bases and J dropped 5 bases, with 9 bases sitting between them. The CDR3 runs 13 residues.

The V and J genes are TRBV2 and TRBJ1-5, with 8 bases lining up with TRBD1. The CDR3 loop spans 20 amino acids. The germline CDR1 and CDR2 sequences are SNHLY and FYNNEI. V lost 4 bases, J lost 7 bases, and 24 bases stayed unmatched. CDR3: CASSGYSGTGVGIKRQPQHF. The CDR3 nucleotides read TGTGCCAGCAGTGGCTACTCCGGGACAGGCGTCGGGATTAAGCGGCAGCCCCAGCATTTT.

The sample holds one count of this clone. The genes are TRBV5-1 and TRBJ2-7; 9 nucleotides align to TRBD1. Per germline, CDR1 SGHRS and CDR2 YFSETQ. The CDR3 totals 15 residues. V lost 4 bases and J lost 7; bases outside the gene matches: 12. The DNA for the CDR3 is TGCGCCAGCAGCCCCGGGACAGGGCCTCCTTGGGAGCAGTACTTC. Protein sequence: CASSPGTGPPWEQYF.

This chain links TRBV28 with TRBJ2-2, with 10 bases identical to TRBD1. The CDR3 totals 14 residues. From germline, CDR1 is MDHEN and CDR2 SYDVKM. The J segment lost 9 bases and the V segment lost 4 bases, leaving 5 bases of the junction unmatched. CDR3 loop: CASSYQGQGRELFF. The CDR3 DNA is TGTGCCAGCAGTTATCAGGGACAGGGGAGGGAGCTGTTTTTT.

This chain uses TRBV5-4 with TRBJ1-1; TRBD1 matches 8 bases. V trimming: 4 bases; J trimming: 0 bases; junction bases outside the gene matches: 8. The germline V gene encodes CDR1 SGHNT and CDR2 YYREEE (reference sequence). The CDR3 contains 16 residues. The CDR3 here is CASSPPPGQVNTEAFF. The CDR3 DNA reads as TGTGCCAGCAGCCCACCCCCGGGACAGGTGAACACTGAAGCTTTCTTT.

The J gene is TRBJ1-6, the V gene TRBV4-2, with a possible D match to TRBD1 (5 bases). Germline lookup yields CDR1 LGHNA and CDR2 YNFKEQ. This CDR3 has 14 amino acids. Trimming took off 0 bases at V and 9 bases at J, with 9 bases between the two ends. In DNA, the CDR3 is TGTGCCAGCAGCCAAGACAGGACACCTTCACCCCTCCACTTT. It yields the protein CASSQDRTPSPLHF.

The V call is TRBV18, the J call TRBJ1-1; the D gene is possibly TRBD1 (5 bases). The germline V gene encodes CDR1 KGHSH and CDR2 LQKENI. This CDR3 contains 17 residues. V was cut by 2 bases and J by 5 bases, with 21 bases left in between. The CDR3 DNA follows: TGTGCCAGCTCACCATCTAAATCGGAGGGGCTGGGGACTGAAGCTTTCTTT. It translates to CASSPSKSEGLGTEAFF.

In the case of this clone: The identical CDR3 is also encoded by other nucleotide sequences in the sample. This chain uses TRBV5-1 with TRBJ2-7, with D possibly matching TRBD2 (5 bases). The CDR3 is 15 residues long. Trimming stripped 0 bases from V and 0 bases from J, with 10 bases between. The V gene's germline CDR1 is SGHRS and CDR2 YFSETQ. The CDR3 loop is CASSLGAGGSYEQYF. Written as DNA, the CDR3 is TGCGCCAGCAGCTTGGGGGCGGGCGGCTCCTACGAGCAGTACTTC. The whole variable domain, remainder taken from reference TRBV5-1 and TRBJ2-7, is KAGVTQTPRYLIKTRGQQVTLSCSPISGHRSVSWYQQTPGQGLQFLFEYFSETQRNKGNFPGRFSGRQFSNSRSEMNVSTLELGDSALYLCASSLGAGGSYEQYFGPGTRLTVT.

The chain couples TRBV6-5 to TRBJ2-3; D gene ambiguous. The germline gives CDR1 MNHEY, CDR2 SVGAGI. The CDR3 runs 13 residues. The ends were cut back, 6 bases at V and 1 base at J, with 8 bases in the middle. CDR3 sequence (DNA): TGTGCCAGCAGACGAACGGGCACAGATACGCAGTATTTT. It specifies CASRRTGTDTQYF.

The chain links TRBV7-2 to TRBJ1-2; D may be TRBD1 (5 bases). Germline V CDR1 and CDR2: SGHTA, FQGNSA. V lost 0 bases to trimming and J lost 6 bases, with 8 bases between them. The CDR3 totals 13 residues. The CDR3 sequence is CASSLARENGYTF. The CDR3 coding sequence is TGTGCCAGCAGCTTAGCCAGGGAAAATGGCTACACCTTC.